This TCR beta chain was captured by sequencing in a study of cytomegalovirus exposure and HLA in healthy donors. Findings of the study overall: V- and J-gene trimming of TCR beta was linked (in a later analysis) to a missense DCLRE1C variant. Most TCR beta V segments were productive about 90% or about 30% of the time in an earlier analysis. Analyzed later, most CMV-associated TCR beta chains appeared HLA-restricted. The listing of roughly 160 TCR beta chains classed them as cytomegalovirus-associated.

PCR primers comprised 60 Vbeta and 13 Jbeta primers. Repertoires were generated with immunoSEQ multiplex PCR, while TCRdb's copy carries only in-frame clones and drops some. The sample records under 200,000 clones, around three quarters being singletons. Comment on this clone: Its target is unknown.

The sequenced sample was PBMCs. The receptor comes from a woman aged 25 to 39 in good health and CMV-seropositive.

The CDR3 coding sequence is TGTGCCAGCAGTTTGACGGGAGTGGGTGGCTACACCTTC. Protein product: CASSLTGVGGYTF. The chain uses TRBV6-5 and TRBJ1-2; no definite D call. There are 13 residues in the CDR3. Germline lookup yields CDR1 MNHEY and CDR2 SVGAGI. V was clipped by 4 bases and J by 7 bases, with 13 bases between them.